The rows below give T cell receptor beta chains drawn from one sample of a study of blood T cell repertoires in COVID-19. TCRdb's table, derived via immunoSEQ multiplex PCR, lists solely in-frame clones and lacks some. The table has 200,000 to 300,000 clones, approximately 80% seen once. What was sequenced was peripheral blood. These receptors originate from a woman over 75 with COVID-19, enrolled during active disease. Both conserved end residues are part of each CDR3. The D gene is left open where the match is weak. Clone size is given for some rows only: seen once, a few or many times, or a class if the clone is expanded.

clone_size: -
v_call: TRBV7-3
j_call: TRBJ2-3
d_call: TRBD1
cdr3_nt: TGTGCCAGCAGTCCGAGCTGGACAGGGGGGACAGATACGCAGTATTTT
cdr3_aa: CASSPSWTGGTDTQYF

clone_size: -
v_call: TRBV5-1
j_call: TRBJ1-2
d_call: -
cdr3_nt: TGCGCCAGCAGCACGTTGACAGGCAACTATGGCTACACCTTC
cdr3_aa: CASSTLTGNYGYTF

clone_size: -
v_call: TRBV4-1
j_call: TRBJ1-3
d_call: -
cdr3_nt: TGCGCCAGCAGCCAGTATCAGGTCCTGCTCTCTGGAAACACCATATATTTT
cdr3_aa: CASSQYQVLLSGNTIYF

clone_size: few
v_call: TRBV5-1
j_call: TRBJ2-3
d_call: TRBD1
cdr3_nt: TGCGCCAGCAGCTTGGATGGCAGGGGGCGGGCAGATACGCAGTATTTT
cdr3_aa: CASSLDGRGRADTQYF

clone_size: -
v_call: TRBV11-2
j_call: TRBJ2-7
d_call: TRBD2
cdr3_nt: TGTGCCAGCAGCTTAGATCGGACTAGCTACTACGAGCAGTACTTC
cdr3_aa: CASSLDRTSYYEQYF

clone_size: -
v_call: TRBV12-5
j_call: TRBJ2-2
d_call: -
cdr3_nt: TGTGCTAGTGGTTTGGTACAGCCTGGGAACACCGGGGAGCTGTTTTTT
cdr3_aa: CASGLVQPGNTGELFF

clone_size: -
v_call: TRBV18
j_call: TRBJ1-2
d_call: -
cdr3_nt: TGTGCCAGCTCACCACAGCAGGGGAGTGGCTACACCTTC
cdr3_aa: CASSPQQGSGYTF

clone_size: -
v_call: TRBV6-5
j_call: TRBJ1-4
d_call: -
cdr3_nt: TGTGCCAGCAGTTACCGGGGGGCGCATGAAAAACTGTTTTTT
cdr3_aa: CASSYRGAHEKLFF

clone_size: -
v_call: TRBV2
j_call: TRBJ1-5
d_call: TRBD1
cdr3_nt: TGTGCCAGCAGAGGACAGGCCCCTAATCAGCCCCAGCATTTT
cdr3_aa: CASRGQAPNQPQHF

clone_size: few
v_call: TRBV2
j_call: TRBJ1-6
d_call: TRBD1
cdr3_nt: TGTGCCAGCACCCTAGATGAGCAGGGGGCTGGTTCACCCCTCCACTTT
cdr3_aa: CASTLDEQGAGSPLHF

clone_size: -
v_call: TRBV4-1
j_call: TRBJ1-1
d_call: -
cdr3_nt: TGCGCCAGCAGCCTCACACTGACGGGTGGCCTGGAAGCTTTCTTT
cdr3_aa: CASSLTLTGGLEAFF

clone_size: -
v_call: TRBV4-1
j_call: TRBJ2-7
d_call: -
cdr3_nt: TGCGCCAGCAGCCTTATTCCCCAGGGCGCCTACGAGCAGTACTTC
cdr3_aa: CASSLIPQGAYEQYF

clone_size: -
v_call: TRBV18
j_call: TRBJ2-3
d_call: -
cdr3_nt: TGTGCCAGCTCACCCCTAGGAGATACGCAGTATTTT
cdr3_aa: CASSPLGDTQYF

clone_size: -
v_call: TRBV5-1
j_call: TRBJ1-3
d_call: -
cdr3_nt: TGCGCCAGCACTGGGCTGTCTGGAAACACCATATATTTT
cdr3_aa: CASTGLSGNTIYF

clone_size: -
v_call: TRBV9
j_call: TRBJ2-2
d_call: -
cdr3_nt: TGTGCCAGCAGCGTAGATGGAGGGGCGTTCACCGGGGAGCTGTTTTTT
cdr3_aa: CASSVDGGAFTGELFF

clone_size: -
v_call: TRBV10-3
j_call: TRBJ1-2
d_call: -
cdr3_nt: TGTGCCATCAGTGAGTCGGGGCAGGGATATGGCTACACCTTC
cdr3_aa: CAISESGQGYGYTF

clone_size: -
v_call: TRBV6-5
j_call: TRBJ2-7
d_call: TRBD1
cdr3_nt: TGTGCCAGCAGCCGATTTACAGGGGAGTGGGAGCAGTACTTC
cdr3_aa: CASSRFTGEWEQYF

clone_size: -
v_call: TRBV7-9
j_call: TRBJ1-2
d_call: -
cdr3_nt: TGTGCCAGCAGCCGGAGGGGTAGTCTTAGGGGCTACACCTTC
cdr3_aa: CASSRRGSLRGYTF

clone_size: -
v_call: TRBV18
j_call: TRBJ1-4
d_call: TRBD1
cdr3_nt: TGTGCCAGCTCAACCGGGACAGCTGCAACTAATGAAAAACTGTTTTTT
cdr3_aa: CASSTGTAATNEKLFF

clone_size: -
v_call: TRBV6-2/TRBV6-3
j_call: TRBJ2-3
d_call: -
cdr3_nt: TGTGCCAGCAGTACAAAGACTGTAGATACGCAGTATTTT
cdr3_aa: CASSTKTVDTQYF

clone_size: few
v_call: TRBV5-1
j_call: TRBJ1-6
d_call: -
cdr3_nt: TGCGCCAGCAGCTTGGCTACCGGGGGTAATTCACCCCTCCACTTT
cdr3_aa: CASSLATGGNSPLHF

clone_size: -
v_call: TRBV7-9
j_call: TRBJ2-3
d_call: TRBD2
cdr3_nt: TGTGCCAGCAGCTGGGGACTAGCGGGAGTCGCAGATACGCAGTATTTT
cdr3_aa: CASSWGLAGVADTQYF

clone_size: -
v_call: TRBV5-1
j_call: TRBJ1-2
d_call: TRBD1
cdr3_nt: TGCGCCAGCAGCTTGGACAGGGGCAGCTATGGCTACACCTTC
cdr3_aa: CASSLDRGSYGYTF

clone_size: -
v_call: TRBV28
j_call: TRBJ2-7
d_call: TRBD2
cdr3_nt: TGTGCCAGCACCGCTACCGGGAGGGGCGGGAAGCAGTACTTC
cdr3_aa: CASTATGRGGKQYF

clone_size: -
v_call: TRBV6-5
j_call: TRBJ2-5
d_call: TRBD2
cdr3_nt: TGTGCCAGCAGTTACGAAGGGGAGGGAGAGACCCAGTACTTC
cdr3_aa: CASSYEGEGETQYF

clone_size: -
v_call: TRBV5-1
j_call: TRBJ1-3
d_call: -
cdr3_nt: TGCGCCAGCAGCTTGGGCGGCTCTGGAAACACCATATATTTT
cdr3_aa: CASSLGGSGNTIYF

clone_size: -
v_call: TRBV10-1
j_call: TRBJ2-3
d_call: -
cdr3_nt: TGCGCCAGCAGTGAGCCGGGAACAGATACGCAGTATTTT
cdr3_aa: CASSEPGTDTQYF

clone_size: -
v_call: TRBV3-1/TRBV3-2
j_call: TRBJ1-5
d_call: -
cdr3_nt: TGTGCCAGCAGCCAAGATTCAGGGTCGGGGCCCCAGCATTTT
cdr3_aa: CASSQDSGSGPQHF

clone_size: -
v_call: TRBV5-1
j_call: TRBJ2-1
d_call: TRBD2
cdr3_nt: TGCGCCAGCCTCTTAGGAGCGGGAGGGGGTAATGAGCAGTTCTTC
cdr3_aa: CASLLGAGGGNEQFF

clone_size: -
v_call: TRBV5-1
j_call: TRBJ2-7
d_call: -
cdr3_nt: TGCGCCAGCAGCGGTGGTTGGGGGGACTCCTACGAGCAGTACTTC
cdr3_aa: CASSGGWGDSYEQYF

clone_size: -
v_call: TRBV18
j_call: TRBJ2-5
d_call: TRBD2
cdr3_nt: TGTGCCAGCTCACCGTCCGGGACTAGCGGGGAGACCCAGTACTTC
cdr3_aa: CASSPSGTSGETQYF

clone_size: -
v_call: TRBV28
j_call: TRBJ2-3
d_call: -
cdr3_nt: TGTGCCAGCAGTCCACAGGGCCTTGGCACAGATACGCAGTATTTT
cdr3_aa: CASSPQGLGTDTQYF

clone_size: -
v_call: TRBV18
j_call: TRBJ2-3
d_call: TRBD2
cdr3_nt: TGTGCCAGCTCACCACCGGGACTAGCGGGGGGGAAGAACACAGATACGCAGTATTTT
cdr3_aa: CASSPPGLAGGKNTDTQYF

clone_size: -
v_call: TRBV9
j_call: TRBJ2-2
d_call: -
cdr3_nt: TGTGCCAGCAGCGTACAGGGGCTTGACACCGGGGAGCTGTTTTTT
cdr3_aa: CASSVQGLDTGELFF

clone_size: -
v_call: TRBV5-4
j_call: TRBJ2-2
d_call: -
cdr3_nt: TGTGCCAGCAGCTTGGGCGAGACCGGGGAGCTGTTTTTT
cdr3_aa: CASSLGETGELFF

clone_size: -
v_call: TRBV6-5
j_call: TRBJ1-2
d_call: -
cdr3_nt: TGTGCCAGCAGTTACACCGGCCAAGGAGATGGCTACACCTTC
cdr3_aa: CASSYTGQGDGYTF

clone_size: -
v_call: TRBV9
j_call: TRBJ1-1
d_call: -
cdr3_nt: TGTGCCAGCAGCCCCGACAAACTGAACACTGAAGCTTTCTTT
cdr3_aa: CASSPDKLNTEAFF

clone_size: few
v_call: TRBV10-2
j_call: TRBJ1-5
d_call: -
cdr3_nt: TGCGCCAGCAGTGAGGGCAGAAATCAGCCCCAGCATTTT
cdr3_aa: CASSEGRNQPQHF

clone_size: -
v_call: TRBV30
j_call: TRBJ1-1
d_call: -
cdr3_nt: TGTGCCTGGGGAGACAGATACGAAGCTTTCTTT
cdr3_aa: CAWGDRYEAFF

clone_size: once
v_call: TRBV6-5
j_call: TRBJ1-3
d_call: -
cdr3_nt: TGTGCCAGCAGAACCGACAGGAACTCTGGAAACACCATATATTTT
cdr3_aa: CASRTDRNSGNTIYF

clone_size: few
v_call: TRBV7-9
j_call: TRBJ2-2
d_call: -
cdr3_nt: TGTGCCAGCAGCATCAATACCGGGGAGCTGTTTTTT
cdr3_aa: CASSINTGELFF

clone_size: -
v_call: TRBV6-6
j_call: TRBJ1-2
d_call: TRBD1
cdr3_nt: TGTGCCAGCAGTTCCCATAAGGACAGGTTGCGCTATGGCTACACCTTC
cdr3_aa: CASSSHKDRLRYGYTF